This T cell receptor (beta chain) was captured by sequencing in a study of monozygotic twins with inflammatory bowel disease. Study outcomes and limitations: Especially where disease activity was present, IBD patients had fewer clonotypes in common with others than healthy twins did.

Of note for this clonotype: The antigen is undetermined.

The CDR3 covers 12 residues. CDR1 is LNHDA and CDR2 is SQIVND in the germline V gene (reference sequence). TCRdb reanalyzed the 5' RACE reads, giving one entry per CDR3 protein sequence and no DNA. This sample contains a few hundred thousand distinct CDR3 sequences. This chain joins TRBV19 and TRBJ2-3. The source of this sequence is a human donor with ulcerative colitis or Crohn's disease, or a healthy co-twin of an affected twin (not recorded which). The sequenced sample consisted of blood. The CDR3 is CASSGSADTQYF.